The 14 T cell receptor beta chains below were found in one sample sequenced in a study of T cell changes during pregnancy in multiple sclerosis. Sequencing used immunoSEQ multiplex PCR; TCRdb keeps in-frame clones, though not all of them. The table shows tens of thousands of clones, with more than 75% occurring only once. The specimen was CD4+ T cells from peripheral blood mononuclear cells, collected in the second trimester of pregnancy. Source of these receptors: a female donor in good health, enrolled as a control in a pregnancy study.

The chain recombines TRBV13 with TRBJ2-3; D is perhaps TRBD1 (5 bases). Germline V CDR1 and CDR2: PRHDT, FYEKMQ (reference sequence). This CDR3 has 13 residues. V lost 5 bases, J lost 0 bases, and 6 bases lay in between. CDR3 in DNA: TGTGCCAGCAGCCGACAGAGCACAGATACGCAGTATTTT. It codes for CASSRQSTDTQYF.

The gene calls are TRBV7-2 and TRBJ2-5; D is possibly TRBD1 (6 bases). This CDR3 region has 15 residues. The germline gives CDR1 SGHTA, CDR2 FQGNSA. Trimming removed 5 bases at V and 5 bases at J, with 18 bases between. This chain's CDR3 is CASSPGELRAETQYF. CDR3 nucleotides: TGTGCCAGCAGCCCAGGGGAGTTGCGGGCCGAGACCCAGTACTTC.

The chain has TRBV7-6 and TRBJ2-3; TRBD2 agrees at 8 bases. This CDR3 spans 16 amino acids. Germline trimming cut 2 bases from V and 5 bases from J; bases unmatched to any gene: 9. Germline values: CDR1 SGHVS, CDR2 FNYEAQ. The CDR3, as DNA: TGTGCCAGCAGCTTAAGGATGGCGGGGGGTGAAGATACGCAGTATTTT. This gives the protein CASSLRMAGGEDTQYF. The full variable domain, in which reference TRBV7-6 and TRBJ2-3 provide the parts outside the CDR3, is GAGVSQSPRYKVTKRGQDVALRCDPISGHVSLYWYRQALGQGPEFLTYFNYEAQQDKSGLPNDRFSAERPEGSISTLTIQRTEQRDSAMYRCASSLRMAGGEDTQYFGPGTRLTVL.

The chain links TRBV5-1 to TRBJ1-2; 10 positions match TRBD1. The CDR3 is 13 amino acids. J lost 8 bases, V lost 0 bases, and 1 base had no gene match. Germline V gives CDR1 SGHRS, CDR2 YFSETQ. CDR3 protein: CASSLGGQGGYTF. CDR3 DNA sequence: TGCGCCAGCAGCTTGGGGGGACAGGGGGGCTACACCTTC.

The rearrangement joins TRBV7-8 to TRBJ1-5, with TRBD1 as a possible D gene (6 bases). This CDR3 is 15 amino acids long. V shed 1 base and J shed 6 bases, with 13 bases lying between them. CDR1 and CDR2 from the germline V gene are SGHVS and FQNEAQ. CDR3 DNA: TGTGCCAGCAGCTTAGTCGGGTCAGGGGCTCAGCCCCAGCATTTT. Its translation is CASSLVGSGAQPQHF.

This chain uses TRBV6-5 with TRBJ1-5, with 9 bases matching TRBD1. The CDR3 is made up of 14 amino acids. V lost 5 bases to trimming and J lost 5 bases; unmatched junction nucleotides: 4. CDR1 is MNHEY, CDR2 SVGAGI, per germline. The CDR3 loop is CASSPRTGDQPQHF. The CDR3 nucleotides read TGTGCCAGCAGTCCTCGGACAGGGGATCAGCCCCAGCATTTT.

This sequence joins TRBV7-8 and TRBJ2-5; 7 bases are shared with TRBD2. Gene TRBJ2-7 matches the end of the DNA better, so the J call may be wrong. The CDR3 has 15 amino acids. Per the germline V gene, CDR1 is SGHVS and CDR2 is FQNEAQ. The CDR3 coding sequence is TGTGCCAGCAGCTTAGTGTCTAGCGGAGCCTACGAGCAGTACTTC. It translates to CASSLVSSGAYEQYF.

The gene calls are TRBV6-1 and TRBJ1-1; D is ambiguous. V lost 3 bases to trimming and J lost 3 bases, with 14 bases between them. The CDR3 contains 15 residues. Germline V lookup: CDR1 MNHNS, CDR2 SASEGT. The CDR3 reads CASSEVPTRYTEAFF. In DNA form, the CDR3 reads TGTGCCAGCAGTGAGGTCCCCACGAGGTACACTGAAGCTTTCTTT.

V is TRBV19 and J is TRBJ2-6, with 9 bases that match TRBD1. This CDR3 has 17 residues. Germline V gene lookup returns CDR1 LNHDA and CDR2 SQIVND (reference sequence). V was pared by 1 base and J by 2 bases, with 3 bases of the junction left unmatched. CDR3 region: CASSIGRQGAGANVLTF. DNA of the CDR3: TGTGCCAGTAGTATAGGACGACAGGGGGCTGGGGCCAACGTCCTGACTTTC.

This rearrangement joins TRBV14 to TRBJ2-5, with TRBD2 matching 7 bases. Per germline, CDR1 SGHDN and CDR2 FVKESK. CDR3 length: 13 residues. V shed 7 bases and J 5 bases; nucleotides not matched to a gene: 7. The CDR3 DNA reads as TGTGCCAGCACCTGTAGCGGGTGCGAGACCCAGTACTTC. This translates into CASTCSGCETQYF.

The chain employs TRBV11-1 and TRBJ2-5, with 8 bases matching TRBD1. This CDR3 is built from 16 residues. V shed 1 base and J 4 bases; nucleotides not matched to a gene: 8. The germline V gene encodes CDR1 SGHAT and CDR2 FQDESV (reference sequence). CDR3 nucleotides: TGTGCCAGCAGCTTAGATCAGGGGGCCAGAGGAGAGACCCAGTACTTC. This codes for CASSLDQGARGETQYF. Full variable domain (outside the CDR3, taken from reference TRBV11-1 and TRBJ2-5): EAEVAQSPRYKITEKSQAVAFWCDPISGHATLYWYRQILGQGPELLVQFQDESVVDDSQLPKDRFSAERLKGVDSTLKIQPAELGDSAMYLCASSLDQGARGETQYFGPGTRLLVL.

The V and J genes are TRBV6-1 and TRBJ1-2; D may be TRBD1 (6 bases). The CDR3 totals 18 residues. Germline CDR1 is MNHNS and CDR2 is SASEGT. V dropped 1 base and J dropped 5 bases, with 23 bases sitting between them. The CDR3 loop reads CASSEETVQGGWKYGYTF. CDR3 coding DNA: TGTGCCAGCAGTGAAGAAACAGTACAGGGAGGGTGGAAATATGGCTACACCTTC.

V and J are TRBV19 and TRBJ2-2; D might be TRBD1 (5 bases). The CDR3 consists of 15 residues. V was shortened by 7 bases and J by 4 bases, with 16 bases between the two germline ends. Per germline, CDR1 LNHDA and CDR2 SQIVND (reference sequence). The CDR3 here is CASTSSRVGTGELFF. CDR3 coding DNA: TGTGCCAGTACCTCTTCCAGGGTTGGCACCGGGGAGCTGTTTTTT. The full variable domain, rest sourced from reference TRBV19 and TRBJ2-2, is DGGITQSPKYLFRKEGQNVTLSCEQNLNHDAMYWYRQDPGQGLRLIYYSQIVNDFQKGDIAEGYSVSREKKESFPLTVTSAQKNPTAFYLCASTSSRVGTGELFFGEGSRLTVL.

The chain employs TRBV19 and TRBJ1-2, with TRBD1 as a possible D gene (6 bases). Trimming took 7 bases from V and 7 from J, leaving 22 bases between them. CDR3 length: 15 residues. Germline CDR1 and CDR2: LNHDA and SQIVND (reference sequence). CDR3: CASIRITGTIFGYTF. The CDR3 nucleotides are TGTGCCAGTATTAGAATAACCGGGACAATCTTTGGCTACACCTTC.